This T cell receptor beta chain was retrieved from a study of identical twins' blood T cells. This CDR3 is built from 15 residues. V shed 4 bases, J shed 6 bases, and the junction held 11 bases outside the gene matches. This clonotype was counted between two and nine times. TCRdb analysed the 5' RACE reads with MiXCR anew, one entry per CDR3 protein. The sample includes 350,000 to 400,000 distinct CDR3 sequences, 28% of them seen just once. V usage is TRBV12-3 or TRBV12-4 and J usage is TRBJ1-1, with 7 bases lining up with TRBD1. This clonotype was obtained from a woman between 18 and 50 years old in good health. Input material: PBMCs. CDR3 protein: CASSSSTGVWAEAFF. The CDR3 DNA is TGTGCCAGCAGTTCCTCCACAGGGGTATGGGCTGAAGCTTTCTTT.